This entry is about one TCR beta chain. Trimming pared 1 base from V and 4 bases from J, leaving 2 bases between. This CDR3 has 11 residues. The V gene's germline CDR1 is MNHNS and CDR2 SASEGT. The immunoSEQ assay was v3.0, run at survey level. TCRdb keeps only in-frame clones here, not all; method: immunoSEQ multiplex PCR. The sample lists under 50,000 clones, about nine tenths occurring once. The data derive from a study of long-term antiretroviral therapy in people with HIV. The J gene is TRBJ2-7, the V gene TRBV6-1; D remains unclear. This TCR came from a woman in her forties or fifties with HIV. The sample was unsorted PBMCs, taken 0.1 years before starting antiretroviral therapy. The CDR3 loop reads CASSEGYEQYF. CDR3 DNA: TGTGCCAGCAGTGAAGGATACGAGCAGTACTTC.